Below are 21 T cell receptor beta chains sequenced from a single sample in a study of identical twins. TCRdb re-called the 5' RACE reads with MiXCR, one entry per CDR3 protein. The table records hundreds of thousands of distinct CDR3 sequences, roughly 6% of them present only once. The specimen sequenced was naive T cells sorted from blood. The receptors were gathered from a man aged 18 to 30 in good health.

Many counts were recorded for this clonotype. This chain uses TRBV6-5 with TRBJ1-1, with no clear D. The CDR3 covers 13 residues. The germline CDR1 and CDR2 sequences are MNHEY and SVGAGI. V was trimmed by 2 bases and J by 8 bases, leaving 12 bases between them. In DNA form, the CDR3 reads TGTGCCAGCAGTTACCTTCGGGCAGAAGAAGCTTTCTTT. This translates into CASSYLRAEEAFF.

In the case of this clonotype: The junction departs from germline at one end; a sequencing error may be responsible. The J gene is TRBJ2-1, the V gene TRBV27; TRBD2 matches at 8 bases. Germline V gives CDR1 MNHEY, CDR2 SMNVEV (reference sequence). This CDR3 has 13 residues. The CDR3 sequence is CASSLSRGTRWFF. CDR3 bases: TGTGCCAGCAGTCTATCGAGGGGGACTAGGTGGTTCTTC.

This chain connects TRBV20-1 to TRBJ1-2; a possible D gene is TRBD1 (6 bases). The CDR3 extends over 14 amino acids. V lost 3 bases, J lost 7 bases, and 18 bases lay in between. Germline CDR1 is DFQATT and CDR2 is SNEGSKA (reference sequence). In nucleotides, the CDR3 is TGCAGTGCTAGTACGCCAGCGACAGGTTTTGGCTACACCTTC. It encodes CSASTPATGFGYTF.

V is TRBV5-1 and J is TRBJ2-3, with TRBD2 identical over 13 bases. The CDR3 sequence is 16 residues long. J was trimmed by 5 bases and V by 3 bases; bases with no gene match: 6. Germline assignment: CDR1 SGHRS and CDR2 YFSETQ. CDR3 nucleotides: TGCGCCAGCAGCTCCGGACTAGCGGGAGCTTTAGATACGCAGTATTTT. This gives the protein CASSSGLAGALDTQYF. The entire variable domain, with the rest obtained from reference TRBV5-1 and TRBJ2-3, is as follows: KAGVTQTPRYLIKTRGQQVTLSCSPISGHRSVSWYQQTPGQGLQFLFEYFSETQRNKGNFPGRFSGRQFSNSRSEMNVSTLELGDSALYLCASSSGLAGALDTQYFGPGTRLTVL.

V and J are TRBV18 and TRBJ2-3; maybe TRBD1 (5 bases). Trimming removed 3 bases from V and 0 bases from J, with 13 bases in between. CDR1 and CDR2 (germline): KGHSH, LQKENI. The length of the CDR3 is 16 residues. CDR3 protein: CASSPRTIFSTDTQYF. CDR3 in DNA: TGTGCCAGCTCACCTCGGACAATCTTTAGCACAGATACGCAGTATTTT.

Regarding this clonotype: Being one base from a much bigger clone, this may be a read error. The conserved final phenylalanine or tryptophan is absent from the CDR3, which likely points to a read error. This chain connects TRBV7-9 to TRBJ2-7; D is unresolved. CDR1 is SEHNR and CDR2 is FQNEAQ in the germline V gene (reference sequence). Trimming removed 4 bases at V and 2 bases at J, with 9 bases between. The CDR3 length is 13 residues. CDR3 bases: TGTGCCAGCAGCTCCCAGGTACCCTACGAGCAGTACCTC. As protein: CASSSQVPYEQYL.

This clonotype appeared many times. This chain links TRBV20-1 with TRBJ2-2; 7 bases fit TRBD1. Germline V gene data show CDR1 as DFQATT and CDR2 as SNEGSKA (reference sequence). The CDR3 is 17 residues long. V gave up 0 bases and J gave up 5 bases; unmatched junction bases: 12. This CDR3 is CSARDISRGPGTGELFF. Written as DNA, the CDR3 is TGCAGTGCTAGAGATATTTCTAGGGGGCCGGGAACCGGGGAGCTGTTTTTT.

The chain couples TRBV7-9 to TRBJ2-7, with 9 bases aligning to TRBD1. The CDR3 is 16 amino acids. Germline assignment: CDR1 SEHNR and CDR2 FQNEAQ (reference sequence). The J segment lost 5 bases and the V segment lost 4 bases, leaving 12 bases of the junction unmatched. CDR3 sequence (DNA): TGTGCCAGCAGCTCTACACCGGGACAGGGTGACAACGAGCAGTACTTC. Its translation is CASSSTPGQGDNEQYF.

The chain is built from TRBV3-1 and TRBJ1-2; possibly TRBD1 for D (6 bases). The germline CDR1 and CDR2 sequences are LGHDT and YNNKEL (reference sequence). This CDR3 is 13 amino acids long. Trimming left V 3 bases short and J 7 bases short, with 12 bases between. The chain's CDR3 is CASSHGPGAGYTF. CDR3 nucleotides: TGTGCCAGCAGCCATGGGCCAGGGGCTGGCTACACCTTC.

This clonotype was counted at least ten times. The chain joins TRBV11-2 to TRBJ1-5, with 7 bases identical to TRBD1. Germline V lookup: CDR1 SGHAT, CDR2 FQNNGV. The J segment lost 5 bases and the V segment lost 1 base, leaving 14 bases of the junction unmatched. This CDR3 comprises 18 residues. CDR3 protein: CASSLGAHRGLKYQPQHF. The CDR3 coding sequence is TGTGCCAGCAGCTTAGGGGCTCACAGGGGCCTCAAATATCAGCCCCAGCATTTT.

This clonotype appeared many times. This chain links TRBV6-2 or TRBV6-3 with TRBJ2-1; 7 bases align to TRBD1. Germline values: CDR1 MNHEY, CDR2 SVGEGT. V lost 7 bases to trimming and J lost 0 bases; unmatched junction nucleotides: 9. The CDR3 length is 16 residues. This CDR3 is CASTPRTGRSYNEQFF. DNA for the CDR3: TGTGCCAGCACCCCGAGGACAGGTCGCTCCTACAATGAGCAGTTCTTC.

This clonotype was recorded many times. The rearrangement links TRBV28 to TRBJ2-5; 10 nucleotides align to TRBD2. Per germline, CDR1 MDHEN and CDR2 SYDVKM. Losses at the gene ends were 9 bases for V and 1 base for J; bases not matched to a gene: 2. The CDR3 is 13 amino acids. DNA for the CDR3: TGTGCCAGTGTAGCGGGAGGCCAAGAGACCCAGTACTTC. It specifies CASVAGGQETQYF.

This clonotype was detected only a few times. The chain carries TRBV6-5 and TRBJ2-6; D gene ambiguous. From germline, CDR1 is MNHEY and CDR2 SVGAGI. The CDR3 runs 14 residues. The V gene lost 0 bases and the J gene lost 12 bases, with 12 bases spanning the gap. CDR3 amino acids: CASSYSVLPGVLTF. As DNA, the CDR3 is TGTGCCAGCAGTTACTCAGTACTTCCTGGCGTCCTGACTTTC.

A few counts support this clonotype. The J gene is TRBJ2-5, the V gene TRBV6-6; D call uncertain. Germline CDR1 and CDR2: MNHNY and SVGAGI (reference sequence). V was cut by 5 bases and J by 0 bases, with 7 bases left in between. This CDR3 is 13 amino acids long. CDR3 sequence: CASSPRNQETQYF. For the CDR3, the DNA is TGTGCCAGCAGTCCTAGGAACCAAGAGACCCAGTACTTC.

The chain carries TRBV6-1 and TRBJ2-7; D is perhaps TRBD1 (5 bases). The V end lost 1 base, the J end lost 2 bases, and 18 bases lay between the germline ends. The CDR3 is 17 residues long. Germline-derived CDR1 and CDR2 are MNHNS and SASEGT. The CDR3 DNA reads as TGTGCCAGCAGTGAAGAGATGACGGACACCTGGGCCTACGAGCAGTACTTC. This sequence encodes CASSEEMTDTWAYEQYF.

This chain uses TRBV4-3 with TRBJ2-1, with 9 nucleotides matching TRBD2. This CDR3 has 15 residues. Germline values: CDR1 LGHNA, CDR2 YSLEER. Trimming at V came to 5 bases and at J to 6 bases, leaving 8 bases not matched to a gene. CDR3 loop: CASSVGVAGVNEQFF. In DNA form, the CDR3 reads TGCGCCAGCAGCGTTGGGGTAGCGGGAGTCAATGAGCAGTTCTTC.

In this sample, this clonotype turned up many times. The chain's CDR3 is CAINPRAGPTDTQYF. CDR3 bases: TGTGCCATCAATCCCCGTGCGGGACCCACAGATACGCAGTATTTT. The chain couples TRBV10-3 to TRBJ2-3; a weak D match, TRBD2 (6 bases). V lost 7 bases, J lost 2 bases, and 16 bases lay in between. The CDR3 totals 15 residues. Germline loops: CDR1 ENHRY, CDR2 SYGVKD.

This clonotype was counted ten times or more. The chain employs TRBV12-3 or TRBV12-4 and TRBJ1-3; D remains unclear. The length of the CDR3 is 12 residues. V lost 6 bases and J lost 1, with 4 bases in between. DNA for the CDR3: TGTGCCAGCAGCACATCTGGAAACACCATATATTTT. It yields the protein CASSTSGNTIYF.

This clonotype was seen ten or more times. The chain is built from TRBV5-1 and TRBJ2-5; no reliable D call. The germline V gene has CDR1 SGHRS and CDR2 YFSETQ. V shed 0 bases and J shed 2 bases, with 11 bases lying between them. The CDR3 spans 15 residues. In nucleotides, the CDR3 is TGCGCCAGCAGCTTGGCCGGGCAGCAGCAAGAGACCCAGTACTTC. Its protein product is CASSLAGQQQETQYF. Based on the CDR3 plus reference TRBV5-1 and TRBJ2-5, the full variable domain is KAGVTQTPRYLIKTRGQQVTLSCSPISGHRSVSWYQQTPGQGLQFLFEYFSETQRNKGNFPGRFSGRQFSNSRSEMNVSTLELGDSALYLCASSLAGQQQETQYFGPGTRLLVL.

The chain recombines TRBV7-9 with TRBJ1-2; D remains ambiguous. Germline V lookup: CDR1 SEHNR, CDR2 FQNEAQ (reference sequence). V gave up 1 base and J gave up 4 bases, with 16 bases separating them. The CDR3 extends over 16 amino acids. The CDR3 is CASSLVGGSTLYGYTF. In DNA, the CDR3 is TGTGCCAGCAGCTTAGTCGGCGGATCCACCCTCTATGGCTACACCTTC.

CDR3 residues: CASSLGIEGNQPQHF. CDR3 in DNA: TGCGCCAGCAGCTTGGGTATCGAGGGCAATCAGCCCCAGCATTTT. The chain combines TRBV5-1 with TRBJ1-5; D gene ambiguous. The CDR3 loop spans 15 amino acids. The V gene's germline CDR1 is SGHRS and CDR2 YFSETQ. V lost 0 bases to trimming and J lost 2 bases, with 9 bases between them.